These 8 T cell receptor beta chains share one sample of origin, sequenced in a study of cytomegalovirus exposure and HLA in healthy donors. Use of 60 Vbeta and 13 Jbeta primers characterized the PCR. The assay was immunoSEQ multiplex PCR, and TCRdb's table has in-frame clones only and misses some. The data show tens of thousands of clones, with more than 65% seen just once and approximately 17% held by the top ten. The specimen sequenced was PBMCs. The source is a man between 65 and 85 years old in good health and CMV-seropositive.

The chain joins TRBV28 to TRBJ2-7, with 8 bases lining up with TRBD1. CDR1 and CDR2 (germline): MDHEN, SYDVKM. Trimming took 3 bases from V and 0 from J; bases not matched to a gene: 4. The CDR3 is 15 amino acids. The CDR3 nucleotides read TGTGCCAGCAGTTTGACAGGGGCTAGCTCCTACGAGCAGTACTTC. It translates to CASSLTGASSYEQYF.

The chain combines TRBV4-3 with TRBJ1-4; perhaps TRBD1 as D (6 bases). CDR1 and CDR2 (germline): LGHNA, YSLEER. Deletions cut 5 bases from V and 7 bases from J, with 20 bases between. CDR3 length: 16 residues. The CDR3 here is CASSKGGGERTEKLFF. The CDR3, as DNA: TGCGCCAGCAGCAAAGGGGGAGGGGAACGAACTGAAAAACTGTTTTTT.

V usage is TRBV5-4 and J usage is TRBJ2-7, with 13 bases lining up with TRBD2. Unmatched junction bases numbered 4, after V lost 2 bases and J lost 5 bases. The CDR3 runs 15 residues. Germline V gives CDR1 SGHNT, CDR2 YYREEE (reference sequence). CDR3 coding DNA: TGTGCCAGCAGCTTACCAGGACTAGCGGGAGACGAGCAGTACTTC. This gives the protein CASSLPGLAGDEQYF.

The V and J genes are TRBV7-9 and TRBJ1-4; 8 bases align to TRBD1. The germline V gene has CDR1 SEHNR and CDR2 FQNEAQ (reference sequence). The CDR3 is made up of 15 amino acids. V lost 5 bases to trimming and J lost 4 bases; unmatched junction nucleotides: 6. The CDR3 DNA is TGTGCCAGCAGCCGCCGGACAGGGAATAATGAAAAACTGTTTTTT. Residues: CASSRRTGNNEKLFF.

The chain's CDR3 is CASSELVGSGGTGQYF. The CDR3 DNA is TGTGCCAGCAGTGAATTGGTTGGTAGCGGGGGAACGGGGCAGTACTTC. V is TRBV6-1 and J is TRBJ2-7; 9 bases map to TRBD2. There are 16 residues in the CDR3. Germline CDR1 is MNHNS and CDR2 is SASEGT. J gave up 9 bases and V 2 bases, and 14 bases lay outside the gene matches.

J is TRBJ2-5 and V is TRBV9, with D possibly being TRBD1 (5 bases). The germline CDR1 and CDR2 sequences are SGDLS and YYNGEE. CDR3 length: 16 amino acids. Deletions cut 3 bases from V and 4 bases from J, with 19 bases between. The chain's CDR3 is CASSEGSTVPRETQYF. DNA for the CDR3: TGTGCCAGCAGCGAGGGATCGACAGTTCCAAGAGAGACCCAGTACTTC.

The chain combines TRBV7-6 with TRBJ2-7, with 11 nucleotides matching TRBD2. The CDR3 has 16 amino acids. The junction had 6 bases not matched to a gene; V was cut back by 1 base and J by 4 bases. Per germline, CDR1 SGHVS and CDR2 FNYEAQ. The CDR3 DNA is TGTGCCAGCAGCTTAGTTTCTAGCGGGGGGCCTTACGAGCAGTACTTC. Translation: CASSLVSSGGPYEQYF.

The chain is built from TRBV7-8 and TRBJ1-1, with D perhaps matching TRBD1 (6 bases). CDR3 length: 13 residues. Germline V CDR1 and CDR2: SGHVS, FQNEAQ. The germline V and J ends were trimmed by 4 bases and 5 bases, with 11 bases remaining between them. The CDR3, as DNA: TGTGCCAGCAGCTCTTTACAGGGAACTGAAGCTTTCTTT. As protein: CASSSLQGTEAFF.